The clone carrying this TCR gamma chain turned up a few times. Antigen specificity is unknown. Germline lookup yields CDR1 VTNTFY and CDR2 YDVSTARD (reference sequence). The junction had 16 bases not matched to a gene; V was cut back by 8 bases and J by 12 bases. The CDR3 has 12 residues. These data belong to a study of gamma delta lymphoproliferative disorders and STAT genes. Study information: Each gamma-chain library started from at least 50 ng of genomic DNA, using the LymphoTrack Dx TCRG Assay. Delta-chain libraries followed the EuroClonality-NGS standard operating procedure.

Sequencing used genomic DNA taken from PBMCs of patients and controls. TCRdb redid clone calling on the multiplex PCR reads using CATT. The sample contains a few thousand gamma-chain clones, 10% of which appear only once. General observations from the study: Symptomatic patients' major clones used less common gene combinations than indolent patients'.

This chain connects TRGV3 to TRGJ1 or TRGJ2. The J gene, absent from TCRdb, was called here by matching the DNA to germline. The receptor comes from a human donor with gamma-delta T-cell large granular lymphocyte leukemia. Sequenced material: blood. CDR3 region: CATLAVIFGKLF. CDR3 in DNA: TGTGCCACCTTGGCGGTCATTTTTGGGAAACTCTTT.